Sequencing of this T cell receptor beta chain was carried out in a study of response to subunit inactivated influenza vaccine. TCRdb redid the calling of the RT-PCR reads with MiXCR, one entry per CDR3 protein. The table includes more than 550,000 distinct CDR3 sequences, over 9.5% detected once. The ends lost 3 bases at V and 0 bases at J; junction bases unmatched: 17. Germline-derived CDR1 and CDR2 are LNHNV and YYDKDF (reference sequence). This CDR3 spans 20 amino acids. The material sequenced was PBMCs from blood, taken on the day of vaccination. V gene TRBV15 combines with J gene TRBJ2-3, with 8 nucleotides matching TRBD2. This receptor was taken from a man aged 50-60 years who received an inactivated influenza vaccine. This CDR3 is CATSRSSLADYATSTDTQYF. Written as DNA, the CDR3 is TGTGCCACCAGCAGGTCGTCACTAGCGGACTATGCTACTAGCACAGATACGCAGTATTTT.